These 27 T cell receptor beta chains share one sample of origin, sequenced in a study of T cells in localized non-small cell lung cancer (dated by TCRdb to 2018 to 2020). Libraries were constructed by the immunoSEQ multiplex PCR assay. TCRdb provides this immuneACCESS table in a form limited to in-frame rearrangements. Some clones are lacking; in checked studies, under half of them reflect an unresolved V gene, and why the rest are absent is not known. The sample profile shows 2,000 to 3,000 clones; around 28% of them were found once. The biggest ten clones account for around 6.9% of the sample. The sequencing used lung tumor tissue, collected before any cancer treatment. The receptors were sampled from a male donor older than 55 with stage II squamous cell lung carcinoma.

This chain links TRBV10-3 with TRBJ2-2; D remains ambiguous. The CDR3 loop spans 14 amino acids. The V end was cut by 7 bases, the J end by 1 base, with 10 bases between. In germline, CDR1 is ENHRY, CDR2 SYGVKD. CDR3 sequence reads: CAITSQENTGELFF. The CDR3 DNA reads as TGTGCCATCACTTCCCAGGAGAACACCGGGGAGCTGTTTTTT.

The chain is built from TRBV19 and TRBJ1-1, with D maybe TRBD1 (6 bases). Trimming stripped 3 bases from V and 7 bases from J, with 18 bases between. Germline values: CDR1 LNHDA, CDR2 SQIVND (reference sequence). There are 15 residues in the CDR3. The CDR3: CASSIPDSWRGEAFF. The DNA for the CDR3 is TGTGCCAGTAGTATCCCGGACAGTTGGAGAGGTGAAGCTTTCTTT. Based on the CDR3 plus reference TRBV19 and TRBJ1-1, the full variable domain is DGGITQSPKYLFRKEGQNVTLSCEQNLNHDAMYWYRQDPGQGLRLIYYSQIVNDFQKGDIAEGYSVSREKKESFPLTVTSAQKNPTAFYLCASSIPDSWRGEAFFGQGTRLTVV.

CDR3 sequence (DNA): TGTGCCAGCAGCCACCCCCGGAGCTCTGGAAACACCATATATTTT. The encoded protein is CASSHPRSSGNTIYF. V gene TRBV11-3 combines with J gene TRBJ1-3; the D is unclear. The V end was cut by 5 bases, the J end by 0 bases, with 11 bases between. The CDR3 sequence is 15 residues long. Germline CDR1 SGHNT, CDR2 YENEEA.

The chain links TRBV6-8 to TRBJ2-1; D is unclear. The CDR3 length is 14 residues. The V end was cut by 0 bases, the J end by 5 bases, with 8 bases between. Per the germline V gene, CDR1 is MNHGY and CDR2 is SAAAGT. CDR3 amino acids: CASSYSSGNNEQFF. In DNA, the CDR3 is TGTGCCAGCAGTTACTCGTCTGGGAACAATGAGCAGTTCTTC.

This clone has just one count. This chain uses TRBV5-1 with TRBJ1-5, with a weak D call TRBD1 (6 bases). The CDR3 is made up of 14 amino acids. The V end was cut by 7 bases, the J end by 2 bases, with 13 bases between. Germline V gene sequence: CDR1 SGHRS, CDR2 YFSETQ. CDR3 amino acids: CASSLGGRNQPQHF. CDR3 DNA sequence: TGCGCCAGCTCCCTAGGGGGACGCAATCAGCCCCAGCATTTT.

This clone is medium-sized (0.01 to 0.1%) by share. This chain joins TRBV11-3 and TRBJ1-2; no clear D gene. The CDR3 has 14 amino acids. CDR1 is SGHNT, CDR2 YENEEA, per germline. V lost 2 bases to trimming and J lost 3 bases, with 10 bases between them. CDR3 nucleotide sequence: TGTGCCAGCAGCTTACGGGCAGTTCACTATGGCTACACCTTC. Protein: CASSLRAVHYGYTF.

By proportion, this clone is medium-sized. Sequence at one end of the junction differs from germline and may be a read error. The CDR3 here is CAISSGSSSRETQYF. CDR3 in DNA: TGTGCCATCAGTAGCGGGAGTTCGTCCCGAGAGACCCAGTACTTC. V is TRBV6-8 and J is TRBJ2-5, with 9 bases identical to TRBD2. CDR1 and CDR2 from the germline V gene are MNHGY and SAAAGT. The CDR3 extends over 15 amino acids.

This chain joins TRBV19 and TRBJ1-2, with D perhaps TRBD1 (6 bases). The V gene lost 3 bases and the J gene lost 2 bases, with 13 bases spanning the gap. CDR1 LNHDA and CDR2 SQIVND come from the germline V gene (reference sequence). The CDR3 runs to 15 residues. The CDR3 is CASSMGSGANYGYTF. CDR3 sequence (DNA): TGTGCCAGTAGTATGGGTTCGGGGGCAAACTATGGCTACACCTTC.

Only a few counts were recorded for this clone. The chain recombines TRBV19 with TRBJ2-2; D is perhaps TRBD1 or TRBD2 (5 bases each). CDR3 length equals 16 residues. Germline-derived CDR1 and CDR2 are LNHDA and SQIVND (reference sequence). V lost 0 bases to trimming and J lost 5 bases, with 13 bases between them. The CDR3, as DNA: TGTGCCAGTAGTATAGACCACAGGTCGGGAACCGGGGAGCTGTTTTTT. Encoded protein: CASSIDHRSGTGELFF.

The genes are TRBV11-3 and TRBJ2-5; 7 positions agree with TRBD2. This CDR3 contains 14 residues. Unmatched junction bases numbered 6, after V lost 3 bases and J lost 5 bases. Per germline, CDR1 SGHNT and CDR2 YENEEA. CDR3 region: CASSLTGAGETQYF. In DNA, the CDR3 is TGTGCCAGCAGCTTGACGGGAGCGGGGGAGACCCAGTACTTC. Variable domain in full (rest from reference TRBV11-3 and TRBJ2-5): EAGVVQSPRYKIIEKKQPVAFWCNPISGHNTLYWYLQNLGQGPELLIRYENEEAVDDSQLPKDRFSAERLKGVDSTLKIQPAELGDSAVYLCASSLTGAGETQYFGPGTRLLVL.

By share of the sample, this clone is medium-sized. This chain uses TRBV11-3 with TRBJ1-1; TRBD1 aligns across 7 bases. Germline loops: CDR1 SGHNT, CDR2 YENEEA. The CDR3 is 16 residues long. V dropped 5 bases and J dropped 7; count of bases not matched to a gene: 16. The CDR3 DNA follows: TGTGCCAGCAGCAGAGAGACAGGGCTGAGTGGGTTTGAAGCTTTCTTT. This encodes CASSRETGLSGFEAFF.

This clone is labeled medium-sized. J is TRBJ1-1 and V is TRBV11-3; the D is unclear. CDR1 and CDR2 (germline): SGHNT, YENEEA. V was clipped by 6 bases and J by 7 bases, with 30 bases between them. The CDR3 runs 18 residues. CDR3 region: CASRPAPTHTVNVGEAFF. The CDR3 region has the DNA TGTGCCAGCAGACCGGCCCCCACACATACCGTCAACGTGGGTGAAGCTTTCTTT.

This sequence joins TRBV6-7 and TRBJ2-7; perhaps D is TRBD1 or TRBD2 (5 bases each). TRBV6-7 is sorted into the ORF group, with uncertain function. The CDR3 contains 14 residues. V lost 6 bases to trimming and J lost 0 bases, with 12 bases between them. The CDR3 nucleotides are TGTGCCAGCAGCCTAACCGGGGCCTCCTACGAGCAGTACTTC. Translation gives CASSLTGASYEQYF.

Sample share makes this clone medium-sized. The rearrangement uses TRBV11-3 and TRBJ1-2; TRBD1 is a possible D gene (6 bases). This CDR3 region has 14 residues. V dropped 5 bases and J dropped 3 bases, with 13 bases sitting between them. The germline V gene encodes CDR1 SGHNT and CDR2 YENEEA. CDR3 nucleotides: TGTGCCAGCAGCCCACGAGCAGGGGACTATGGCTACACCTTC. Protein product: CASSPRAGDYGYTF. The full variable domain, in which reference TRBV11-3 and TRBJ1-2 provide the parts outside the CDR3, is EAGVVQSPRYKIIEKKQPVAFWCNPISGHNTLYWYLQNLGQGPELLIRYENEEAVDDSQLPKDRFSAERLKGVDSTLKIQPAELGDSAVYLCASSPRAGDYGYTFGSGTRLTVV.

The table lists this clone with a few counts. The chain combines TRBV7-2 with TRBJ2-7, with a tentative D call TRBD2 (5 bases). Germline CDR1 and CDR2: SGHTA and FQGNSA. CDR3 size: 13 residues. The V end was cut by 3 bases, the J end by 4 bases, with 10 bases between. The CDR3 coding sequence is TGTGCCAGCAGCTTCCTCCGGGGTTACGAGCAGTACTTC. This gives the protein CASSFLRGYEQYF.

This sequence joins TRBV18 and TRBJ2-5, with D perhaps matching TRBD2 (5 bases). V was shortened by 1 base and J by 4 bases, with 13 bases between the two germline ends. The germline CDR1 and CDR2 sequences are KGHSH and LQKENI. This CDR3 contains 15 residues. The CDR3 DNA is TGTGCCAGCTCACCACGCGAGGCCGCGGGAGAGACCCAGTACTTC. It codes for CASSPREAAGETQYF.

This clone is categorized as large (0.1 to 1%). The V call is TRBV9, the J call TRBJ2-7; D unresolved. The germline V and J ends were trimmed by 5 bases and 2 bases, with 11 bases remaining between them. The CDR3 length is 13 residues. Germline assignment: CDR1 SGDLS and CDR2 YYNGEE. Written as DNA, the CDR3 is TGTGCCAGCAGTGACACAGTTCCCTACGAGCAGTACGTC. Its protein is CASSDTVPYEQYV.

This clone is termed medium-sized. The CDR3 sequence: CASSRDLGGYTF. Written as DNA, the CDR3 is TGTGCCAGCAGCCGGGATCTGGGGGGCTACACCTTC. The chain couples TRBV6-8 to TRBJ1-2; D unclear. V was pared by 6 bases and J by 8 bases, with 13 bases between. The CDR3 length is 12 residues. Germline V CDR1 and CDR2: MNHGY, SAAAGT.

In its sample, this clone was seen a few times. The rearrangement links TRBV5-1 to TRBJ2-1, with 12 nucleotides matching TRBD1. The CDR3 extends over 15 amino acids. V shed 5 bases, J shed 7 bases, and the junction held 7 bases outside the gene matches. Germline CDR1 reads SGHRS; CDR2 reads YFSETQ. This CDR3 reads CASRPGTGGWNEQFF. The CDR3 bases are TGCGCCAGCAGGCCGGGGACAGGGGGCTGGAATGAGCAGTTCTTC.

This clone qualifies as medium-sized. The chain is built from TRBV9 and TRBJ1-1; no definite D call. This CDR3 has 14 residues. The V end lost 0 bases, the J end lost 1 base, and 7 bases lay between the germline ends. Germline CDR1 is SGDLS and CDR2 is YYNGEE. The CDR3, as DNA: TGTGCCAGCAGCGTAGCAGAGTGGAACACTGAAGCTTTCTTT. This codes for CASSVAEWNTEAFF.

This clone is large in the sample. The chain has TRBV6-8 and TRBJ1-4; 7 bases align to TRBD1. The CDR3 sequence is 14 residues long. V trimming: 5 bases; J trimming: 1 base; junction bases outside the gene matches: 1. Germline values: CDR1 MNHGY, CDR2 SAAAGT. The CDR3 reads CASSGDRTNEKLFF. The DNA of the CDR3 is TGTGCCAGCAGTGGGGACAGAACTAATGAAAAACTGTTTTTT.

CDR3 nucleotide sequence: TGTGCCAGCGGAACCGGTTATAGCAATCAGCCCCAGCATTTT. It codes for CASGTGYSNQPQHF. The V call is TRBV6-8, the J call TRBJ1-5; D unresolved. Trimming stripped 8 bases from V and 0 bases from J, with 11 bases between. Germline loops: CDR1 MNHGY, CDR2 SAAAGT. This CDR3 spans 14 amino acids.

The V gene is TRBV12-5, the J gene TRBJ2-1; either TRBD1 or TRBD2 may supply D (5 bases each). CDR1 LGHNT and CDR2 FRNRAP come from the germline V gene. The CDR3 extends over 15 amino acids. V lost 1 base and J lost 3, with 10 bases in between. The CDR3 loop is CASGLGGIVYNEQFF. The CDR3 coding sequence is TGTGCTAGTGGTTTGGGGGGGATTGTCTACAATGAGCAGTTCTTC.

This clone turned up a few times. V and J are TRBV2 and TRBJ1-1, with D unclear. The CDR3 sequence is 15 residues long. Trimming shortened V by 8 bases and J by 1 base, and 17 bases separated the two germline ends. Germline CDR1 and CDR2: SNHLY and FYNNEI. The chain's CDR3 is CASWDPTGKNTEAFF. CDR3 sequence (DNA): TGTGCCAGCTGGGATCCGACTGGAAAGAACACTGAAGCTTTCTTT. Combining the CDR3 with reference TRBV2 and TRBJ1-1 gives the whole variable domain EPEVTQTPSHQVTQMGQEVILRCVPISNHLYFYWYRQILGQKVEFLVSFYNNEISEKSEIFDDQFSVERPDGSNFTLKIRSTKLEDSAMYFCASWDPTGKNTEAFFGQGTRLTVV.

The chain recombines TRBV11-3 with TRBJ1-5; D call uncertain. This CDR3 is 15 amino acids long. The V and J ends lost 1 base and 8 bases respectively, with 15 bases between them. From germline, CDR1 is SGHNT and CDR2 YENEEA. CDR3 loop: CASSLVGQPAEPQHF. The DNA for the CDR3 is TGTGCCAGCAGCTTAGTCGGCCAGCCGGCGGAGCCCCAGCATTTT.

This clone was picked up a small number of times. The rearrangement uses TRBV11-3 and TRBJ1-1, with TRBD1 as a possible D gene (6 bases). The CDR3 consists of 14 residues. The germline gives CDR1 SGHNT, CDR2 YENEEA. V dropped 1 base and J dropped 4 bases, with 10 bases sitting between them. DNA of the CDR3: TGTGCCAGCAGCTTAGGCAGGGGTAGCACTGAAGCTTTCTTT. This codes for CASSLGRGSTEAFF.

This chain uses TRBV19 with TRBJ2-5; 8 bases are a match to TRBD2. Germline V gives CDR1 LNHDA, CDR2 SQIVND (reference sequence). The junction had 1 base not matched to a gene; V was cut back by 6 bases and J by 1 base. This CDR3 spans 13 amino acids. This CDR3 reads CASSGRVQETQYF. The CDR3 region has the DNA TGTGCCAGTAGCGGGAGGGTCCAAGAGACCCAGTACTTC.